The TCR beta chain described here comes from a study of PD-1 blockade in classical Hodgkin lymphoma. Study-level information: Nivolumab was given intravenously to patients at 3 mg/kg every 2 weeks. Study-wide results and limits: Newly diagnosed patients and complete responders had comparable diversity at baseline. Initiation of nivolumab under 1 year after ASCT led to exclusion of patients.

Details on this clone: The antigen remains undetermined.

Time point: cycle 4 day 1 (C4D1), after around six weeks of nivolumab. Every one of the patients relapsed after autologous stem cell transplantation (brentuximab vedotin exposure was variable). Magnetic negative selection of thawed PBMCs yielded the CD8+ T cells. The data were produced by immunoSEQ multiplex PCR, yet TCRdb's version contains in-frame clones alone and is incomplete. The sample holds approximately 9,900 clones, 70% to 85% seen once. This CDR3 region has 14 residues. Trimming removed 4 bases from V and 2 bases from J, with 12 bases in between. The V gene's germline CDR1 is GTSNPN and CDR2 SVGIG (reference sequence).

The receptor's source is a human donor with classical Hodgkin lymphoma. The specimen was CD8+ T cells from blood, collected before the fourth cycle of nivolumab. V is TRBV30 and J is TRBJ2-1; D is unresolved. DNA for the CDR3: TGTGCCTGGATGGGAATTTTTACCTACAATGAGCAGTTCTTC. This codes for CAWMGIFTYNEQFF.